The entry that follows covers one T cell receptor (beta chain) sequence. It was genomic DNA that served as the template for profiling TCR beta VDJ and CDR3. TCRdb analysed the reads with MiXCR anew, one entry per CDR3 protein. The table includes fewer than 200,000 distinct CDR3 sequences, roughly 48% detected once. Patients who underwent sequencing had shown CD8+CD57+ cell expansion by flow cytometry. The data are from a study of CD8+CD57+ T cells in acquired aplastic anemia. From germline, CDR1 is MGHDK and CDR2 SYGVNS. V lost 2 bases to trimming and J lost 5 bases; unmatched junction nucleotides: 3. The CDR3 sequence is 14 residues long.

The V call is TRBV25-1, the J call TRBJ2-5, with TRBD1 identical over 9 bases. The sequencing input was sorted CD4+, CD8+, or CD8+CD57+ T cells (not recorded which) from PBMCs. This TCR derives from a human donor with aplastic anemia. The CDR3 is CASSEHRGQETQYF. The CDR3 nucleotides are TGTGCCAGCAGTGAACACAGGGGGCAGGAGACCCAGTACTTC.